Each of the 25 T cell receptor beta chains below was sequenced from the same sample in a study of post-analysis software for immune sequencing data. Study-wide results and caveats: Among 5 or 6 TRBV segments more frequent in patients than controls were TRBV5-6, TRBV5-1 and TRBV20-1.

These receptors' targets are unknown. Sequencing libraries made from TCR beta cDNA carried unique molecular identifiers. TCRdb re-called the PCR reads through MiXCR, storing one row per CDR3 protein. The data contain hundreds of thousands of distinct CDR3 sequences, roughly 27% of them singletons. Source material: blood. The receptors here all came from a girl under 18 with multiple sclerosis.

This clonotype occurred a few times. The chain links TRBV5-5 to TRBJ2-5; TRBD2 aligns across 7 bases. This CDR3 is 14 amino acids long. Germline V gives CDR1 SGHKS, CDR2 YYEKEE (reference sequence). Unmatched junction bases numbered 8, after V lost 4 bases and J lost 5 bases. The DNA of the CDR3 is TGTGCCAGCAGCCCGTGGACTAGTTTGGAGACCCAGTACTTC. Residues: CASSPWTSLETQYF.

The rearrangement joins TRBV28 to TRBJ2-7, with 9 bases fitting TRBD1. This CDR3 has 15 residues. The V segment lost 3 bases and the J segment 6 bases; nucleotides outside the gene matches: 9. In germline, CDR1 is MDHEN, CDR2 SYDVKM. The CDR3 nucleotides are TGTGCCAGCAGTTTCGGGGACAGGGATCTCCGCGAGCAGTACTTC. Encoded protein: CASSFGDRDLREQYF. The variable domain in full, with the rest retrieved from reference TRBV28 and TRBJ2-7, is DVKVTQSSRYLVKRTGEKVFLECVQDMDHENMFWYRQDPGLGLRLIYFSYDVKMKEKGDIPEGYSVSREKKERFSLILESASTNQTSMYLCASSFGDRDLREQYFGPGTRLTVT.

The chain carries TRBV20-1 and TRBJ2-5; tentatively, D is TRBD1 (6 bases). The CDR3 consists of 14 residues. CDR1 is DFQATT and CDR2 is SNEGSKA in the germline V gene (reference sequence). The V end was cut by 6 bases, the J end by 2 bases, with 16 bases between. The DNA for the CDR3 is TGCAGTGCGCCAGACAGGAATCGTCAAGAGACCCAGTACTTC. Translation: CSAPDRNRQETQYF.

The gene calls are TRBV4-3 and TRBJ2-1; weak D call: TRBD1 (6 bases). The CDR3 covers 13 residues. V lost 6 bases, J lost 4 bases, and 10 bases lay in between. CDR1 and CDR2 from the germline V gene are LGHNA and YSLEER. The CDR3 region is CASRQGPYNEQFF. In nucleotides, the CDR3 is TGCGCCAGCAGGCAGGGGCCGTACAATGAGCAGTTCTTC.

Of note for this clonotype: A much more abundant neighbour one base away suggests this may be a read error. CDR3: CSARGVWTSGTRETQYF. The CDR3, as DNA: TGCAGTGCTAGAGGTGTATGGACTAGCGGCACTCGAGAGACCCAGTACTTC. The chain joins TRBV20-1 to TRBJ2-7, with 10 nucleotides matching TRBD2. The J call could be wrong; TRBJ2-5 is a better fit for the DNA end. CDR1 and CDR2 from the germline V gene are DFQATT and SNEGSKA (reference sequence). This CDR3 has 17 amino acids.

This clonotype was counted only a few times. This CDR3 is CSAIKTANTEAFF. The CDR3, as DNA: TGCAGTGCCATAAAAACGGCGAACACTGAAGCTTTCTTT. The J gene is TRBJ1-1, the V gene TRBV20-1; D unresolved. The CDR3 contains 13 residues. Trimming removed 6 bases from V and 1 base from J, with 12 bases in between. Germline CDR1 and CDR2: DFQATT and SNEGSKA (reference sequence).

This clonotype was counted only a few times. This rearrangement joins TRBV3-1 to TRBJ1-2; D possibly corresponds to TRBD1 (5 bases). The CDR3 sequence is 13 residues long. In germline, CDR1 is LGHDT, CDR2 YNNKEL (reference sequence). V was shortened by 8 bases and J by 5 bases, with 15 bases between the two germline ends. The CDR3 spells CASGPRGAYGYTF. The CDR3 region has the DNA TGTGCCAGCGGGCCTCGAGGGGCATATGGCTACACCTTC.

The rearrangement joins TRBV6-2 or TRBV6-3 to TRBJ1-5, with a tentative D call TRBD1 (6 bases). The V end lost 6 bases, the J end lost 4 bases, and 16 bases lay between the germline ends. Germline CDR1 MNHEY, CDR2 SVGEGT. CDR3 length equals 15 residues. In nucleotides, the CDR3 is TGTGCCAGCAGACGACTGGACCAGGGGAATCAGCCCCAGCATTTT. It translates to CASRRLDQGNQPQHF.

This chain connects TRBV20-1 to TRBJ1-1; 11 positions match TRBD1. Trimming at V came to 5 bases and at J to 0 bases, leaving 2 bases not matched to a gene. This CDR3 is 14 amino acids long. The germline V gene encodes CDR1 DFQATT and CDR2 SNEGSKA (reference sequence). The CDR3 coding sequence is TGCAGTGCTGGGGACAGGGGGTTGAACACTGAAGCTTTCTTT. It yields the protein CSAGDRGLNTEAFF.

The rearrangement joins TRBV7-9 to TRBJ2-1; 8 bases match TRBD2. The CDR3 runs to 15 residues. The V gene end was trimmed by 2 bases and the J gene end by 6 bases; junction bases not matched to a gene: 6. Germline loops: CDR1 SEHNR, CDR2 FQNEAQ (reference sequence). The CDR3 here is CASSLTGTSINEQFF. As DNA, the CDR3 is TGTGCCAGCAGCTTAACAGGGACTAGTATCAATGAGCAGTTCTTC. Using reference TRBV7-9 and TRBJ2-1 for the parts outside the CDR3, the full variable domain is DTGVSQNPRHKITKRGQNVTFRCDPISEHNRLYWYRQTLGQGPEFLTYFQNEAQLEKSRLLSDRFSAERPKGSFSTLEIQRTEQGDSAMYLCASSLTGTSINEQFFGPGTRLTVL.

At least ten counts were recorded for this clonotype. The chain couples TRBV7-6 to TRBJ1-1, with 7 bases matching TRBD1. Losses at the gene ends were 0 bases for V and 3 bases for J; bases not matched to a gene: 7. CDR3 length: 16 amino acids. Per germline, CDR1 SGHVS and CDR2 FNYEAQ. The CDR3 DNA reads TGTGCCAGCAGCTTAGCCGGCGGGACAGCACACACTGAAGCTTTCTTT. This gives the protein CASSLAGGTAHTEAFF.

The chain employs TRBV10-1 and TRBJ2-4, with 12 bases aligning to TRBD2. Judging by the DNA end, TRBJ2-7 fits better; the J call may be wrong. Germline V gene data show CDR1 as WNHNN and CDR2 as SYGVQD (reference sequence). The CDR3 totals 15 residues. CDR3 sequence (DNA): TGCGCCAGCAGTGATGGACTAGCGGGAAGAAACGAGCAGTACTTC. The encoded protein is CASSDGLAGRNEQYF.

A few counts support this clonotype. The V call is TRBV5-1, the J call TRBJ2-1; D is undetermined. CDR3 size: 16 residues. Germline CDR1 reads SGHRS; CDR2 reads YFSETQ. V shed 4 bases and J shed 0 bases, with 14 bases lying between them. CDR3 residues: CASSLIEFSSYNEQFF. CDR3 coding DNA: TGCGCCAGCAGCCTGATCGAGTTCAGCTCCTACAATGAGCAGTTCTTC.

This clonotype was seen a few times. J is TRBJ2-7 and V is TRBV4-3; D gene uncertain. Between the trimmed V and J ends, which lost 0 bases and 4 bases, there was a span of 10 bases. This CDR3 is 14 amino acids long. Germline CDR1 and CDR2: LGHNA and YSLEER. CDR3 residues: CASSQEVLGYEQYF. Here the CDR3 DNA reads TGCGCCAGCAGCCAAGAGGTGTTGGGTTACGAGCAGTACTTC.

This clonotype was counted a few times. The V and J genes are TRBV28 and TRBJ1-2; D is undetermined. The CDR3 has 13 residues. Trimming removed 3 bases from V and 2 bases from J, with 7 bases in between. Germline V gives CDR1 MDHEN, CDR2 SYDVKM. The CDR3 spells CASSFSGNYGYTF. The CDR3 DNA follows: TGTGCCAGCAGTTTCTCGGGAAACTATGGCTACACCTTC.

The V and J genes are TRBV14 and TRBJ1-1; 7 bases match TRBD1. CDR3 length: 16 amino acids. The junction had 12 bases not matched to a gene; V was cut back by 3 bases and J by 5 bases. In germline, CDR1 is SGHDN, CDR2 FVKESK. CDR3 sequence: CASSQGRQGGKTEAFF. The CDR3 nucleotides read TGTGCCAGCAGCCAGGGACGACAGGGAGGTAAAACTGAAGCTTTCTTT. Full variable domain (rest looked up from reference TRBV14 and TRBJ1-1): EAGVTQFPSHSVIEKGQTVTLRCDPISGHDNLYWYRRVMGKEIKFLLHFVKESKQDESGMPNNRFLAERTGGTYSTLKVQPAELEDSGVYFCASSQGRQGGKTEAFFGQGTRLTVV.

Notes on this clonotype: At one boundary the junction diverges from the germline segment, which might be a read error. The rearrangement links TRBV5-1 to TRBJ2-3; D call uncertain. The CDR3 covers 17 residues. The V gene's germline CDR1 is SGHRS and CDR2 YFSETQ. The CDR3 sequence: CASGLAQPSGPTDTQYF. CDR3 DNA sequence: TGCGCCAGCGGCTTGGCCCAGCCCTCCGGACCCACAGATACGCAGTATTTT. Full variable domain (rest looked up from reference TRBV5-1 and TRBJ2-3): KAGVTQTPRYLIKTRGQQVTLSCSPISGHRSVSWYQQTPGQGLQFLFEYFSETQRNKGNFPGRFSGRQFSNSRSEMNVSTLELGDSALYLCASGLAQPSGPTDTQYFGPGTRLTVL.

This clonotype came up a few times. The rearrangement joins TRBV20-1 to TRBJ2-3; 10 bases map to TRBD1. Losses at the gene ends were 0 bases for V and 5 bases for J; bases not matched to a gene: 11. CDR1 is DFQATT, CDR2 SNEGSKA, per germline (reference sequence). The CDR3 covers 17 residues. As DNA, the CDR3 is TGCAGTGCTAGAGAGGGGACAGGGGATTGGCAAAAAGATACGCAGTATTTT. Residues: CSAREGTGDWQKDTQYF.

This clonotype turned up a few times. This chain uses TRBV24-1 with TRBJ2-3; D gene ambiguous. The CDR3 totals 12 residues. The V gene's germline CDR1 is KGHDR and CDR2 SFDVKD. Trimming left V 4 bases short and J 2 bases short, with 3 bases between. The CDR3 DNA reads as TGTGCCACCAGTGAGGCCACAGATACGCAGTATTTT. Amino acid sequence: CATSEATDTQYF.

This clonotype occurred once. The gene calls are TRBV6-1 and TRBJ2-5, with 8 bases fitting TRBD1. The last part of the DNA fits TRBJ2-1 better; the J call may be wrong. The CDR3 consists of 15 residues. CDR1 MNHNS and CDR2 SASEGT come from the germline V gene. For the CDR3, the DNA is TGTGCCAGCAGTGGAGGGCGACAGGGGAAAGAGACCCAGTTCTTC. Amino acids: CASSGGRQGKETQFF.

The rearrangement uses TRBV9 and TRBJ1-1; the D is unclear. This CDR3 comprises 15 residues. Germline CDR1 SGDLS, CDR2 YYNGEE. The V end was cut by 5 bases, the J end by 2 bases, with 16 bases between. CDR3 nucleotides: TGTGCCAGCAGATACGTACCTCTCTACAACACTGAAGCTTTCTTT. Its protein product is CASRYVPLYNTEAFF.

This clonotype has more than one count but fewer than ten. This chain uses TRBV5-1 with TRBJ2-1, with 9 bases aligning to TRBD2. J gave up 5 bases and V 1 base, and 10 bases lay outside the gene matches. CDR3 size: 17 residues. Germline assignment: CDR1 SGHRS and CDR2 YFSETQ. The CDR3 DNA reads TGCGCCAGCAGCTTGAGACTAGCGGCAATTGGGAACAATGAGCAGTTCTTC. It is translated as CASSLRLAAIGNNEQFF.

This clonotype was recorded at least ten times. V usage is TRBV29-1 and J usage is TRBJ2-7; 11 bases map to TRBD1. In germline, CDR1 is SQVTM, CDR2 ANQGSEA. There are 12 residues in the CDR3. With V trimmed by 6 bases and J by 3 bases, 1 base remained unmatched. CDR3 DNA sequence: TGCAGCGTGGGGACAGGGGGCTACGAGCAGTACTTC. Encoded protein: CSVGTGGYEQYF.

This clonotype was detected many times. The chain couples TRBV29-1 to TRBJ2-3, with 8 positions matching TRBD1. The CDR3 contains 16 residues. In germline, CDR1 is SQVTM, CDR2 ANQGSEA. The trim removed 1 base at V and 3 bases at J, leaving 9 bases unmatched. Here the CDR3 DNA reads TGCAGCGTTGAAGGTTTGGACAGGGCTGGGACAGATACGCAGTATTTT. Its protein is CSVEGLDRAGTDTQYF.

The CDR3 protein is CASSLWQGLSYEQYF. DNA for the CDR3: TGTGCCAGCAGCTTGTGGCAGGGGCTCTCCTACGAGCAGTACTTC. J is TRBJ2-7 and V is TRBV5-5; tentative D call: TRBD1 (6 bases). Trimming removed 1 base from V and 0 bases from J, with 11 bases in between. The CDR3 extends over 15 amino acids. The germline CDR1 and CDR2 sequences are SGHKS and YYEKEE (reference sequence).